The next 17 T cell receptor beta chains were all read from a single sample in a study of blood T cell repertoires in COVID-19. The data were produced by immunoSEQ multiplex PCR, yet TCRdb's version contains in-frame clones alone and is incomplete. The sample has fewer than 350,000 clones, 81% seen once. Sequencing was performed on peripheral blood. The receptors originated from a woman in her sixties with active or convalescent COVID-19.

This clone appeared once. This rearrangement joins TRBV7-9 to TRBJ2-3; TRBD2 matches at 8 bases. The CDR3 contains 16 residues. The germline gives CDR1 SEHNR, CDR2 FQNEAQ (reference sequence). Trimming took 1 base from V and 7 from J; bases not matched to a gene: 10. This chain's CDR3 is CASSLGVQAGAHTQYF. DNA of the CDR3: TGTGCCAGCAGCTTAGGAGTACAAGCGGGGGCACATACGCAGTATTTT.

This clone was detected a few times. The chain combines TRBV4-3 with TRBJ2-7, with TRBD1 as a possible D gene (6 bases). The CDR3 runs 15 residues. Germline V CDR1 and CDR2: LGHNA, YSLEER. The ends were cut back, 0 bases at V and 2 bases at J, with 11 bases in the middle. The CDR3 is CASSQDQGTPYEQYF. The DNA of the CDR3 is TGCGCCAGCAGCCAAGATCAGGGGACACCCTACGAGCAGTACTTC.

The chain carries TRBV4-2 and TRBJ2-1; D ambiguous. Germline V gene sequence: CDR1 LGHNA, CDR2 YNFKEQ. CDR3 length: 12 amino acids. V lost 3 bases, J lost 7 bases, and 7 bases lay in between. The CDR3 here is CASSHELNEQFF. CDR3 nucleotides: TGTGCCAGCAGCCACGAACTTAATGAGCAGTTCTTC.

This chain uses TRBV30 with TRBJ2-3; D might be TRBD1 (6 bases). V was cut by 3 bases and J by 3 bases, with 16 bases left in between. This CDR3 is 15 amino acids long. CDR1 and CDR2 from the germline V gene are GTSNPN and SVGIG (reference sequence). DNA for the CDR3: TGTGCCTGGAGGGTGACAGGCGGGCGAACAGATACGCAGTATTTT. It translates to CAWRVTGGRTDTQYF.

The chain joins TRBV5-5 to TRBJ1-4; TRBD1 agrees at 10 bases. Germline CDR1 SGHKS, CDR2 YYEKEE (reference sequence). After removal of 3 bases from V and 3 bases from J, the junction contained 2 bases not matched to a gene. The CDR3 consists of 15 residues. The CDR3 coding sequence is TGTGCCAGCAGCTGGACAGGGGGGGCTAATGAAAAACTGTTTTTT. Residues: CASSWTGGANEKLFF.

The rearrangement links TRBV2 to TRBJ2-5, with 13 bases matching TRBD2. The length of the CDR3 is 16 residues. J lost 1 base, V lost 10 bases, and 9 bases had no gene match. Germline V gene lookup returns CDR1 SNHLY and CDR2 FYNNEI. The CDR3 sequence is CATIKLAGGGQETQYF. The CDR3 DNA is TGTGCCACCATAAAACTAGCGGGGGGGGGCCAAGAGACCCAGTACTTC.

The gene calls are TRBV7-2 and TRBJ2-5; possible D gene TRBD1, 6 bases. Deletions cut 3 bases from V and 5 bases from J, with 10 bases between. CDR1 is SGHTA and CDR2 is FQGNSA in the germline V gene. The CDR3 is made up of 13 amino acids. DNA for the CDR3: TGTGCCAGCAGCTTTGCAGGGGAGGAGACCCAGTACTTC. Translated, it gives CASSFAGEETQYF.

The CDR3 region has the DNA TGTGCCTGGCTAGGAGTGGAAGAGACCCAGTACTTC. It codes for CAWLGVEETQYF. This sequence joins TRBV30 and TRBJ2-5; no clear D gene. CDR1 GTSNPN and CDR2 SVGIG come from the germline V gene (reference sequence). V lost 5 bases and J 3 bases, leaving 10 bases between the germline ends. The CDR3 consists of 12 residues.

The CDR3 DNA follows: TGTGCCAGCAGTTTGGACAGGGGGCTCGAGCAGTACTTC. The encoded protein is CASSLDRGLEQYF. V gene TRBV12-3 or TRBV12-4 combines with J gene TRBJ2-7; the match to TRBD1 covers 11 bases. The CDR3 length is 13 residues. V lost 3 bases to trimming and J lost 6 bases; unmatched junction nucleotides: 1.

The rearrangement joins TRBV3-1 (or the pseudogene TRBV3-2) to TRBJ1-6; 10 positions agree with TRBD1. The CDR3 sequence is 17 residues long. V lost 1 base and J lost 6; bases outside the gene matches: 6. Germline V gene sequence: CDR1 LGHDT, CDR2 YNNKEL (reference sequence). In DNA, the CDR3 is TGTGCCAGCAGCCAAGGCCCCTGGACAGGGGGTAATTCACCCCTCCACTTT. Its protein is CASSQGPWTGGNSPLHF.

The gene calls are TRBV4-2 and TRBJ2-6; 12 bases are shared with TRBD2. Losses at the gene ends were 1 base for V and 0 bases for J; bases not matched to a gene: 1. The CDR3 contains 18 residues. The germline V gene has CDR1 LGHNA and CDR2 YNFKEQ. The CDR3 spells CASSQGLAGDSGANVLTF. The CDR3 DNA follows: TGTGCCAGCAGCCAAGGACTAGCGGGGGACTCTGGGGCCAACGTCCTGACTTTC.

The chain combines TRBV19 with TRBJ1-6, with D possibly TRBD1 on 6 matching bases. The CDR3 is 13 amino acids. V was trimmed by 5 bases and J by 10 bases, leaving 12 bases between them. Germline loops: CDR1 LNHDA, CDR2 SQIVND (reference sequence). The DNA of the CDR3 is TGTGCCAGTAGTCAGGGGTGGGGATCACCCCTCCACTTT. The encoded protein is CASSQGWGSPLHF. Full variable domain (missing parts from reference TRBV19 and TRBJ1-6): DGGITQSPKYLFRKEGQNVTLSCEQNLNHDAMYWYRQDPGQGLRLIYYSQIVNDFQKGDIAEGYSVSREKKESFPLTVTSAQKNPTAFYLCASSQGWGSPLHFGNGTRLTVT.

The V gene is TRBV7-6, the J gene TRBJ1-1; TRBD1 might be the D (6 bases). Germline-derived CDR1 and CDR2 are SGHVS and FNYEAQ. Trimming stripped 5 bases from V and 1 base from J, with 14 bases between. CDR3 length: 15 residues. As DNA, the CDR3 is TGTGCCAGCAGCCTCTCAACAGGGTCGAACACTGAAGCTTTCTTT. Translated, it gives CASSLSTGSNTEAFF.

V gene TRBV6-5 combines with J gene TRBJ1-1; 8 positions match TRBD1. CDR1 is MNHEY, CDR2 SVGAGI, per germline. The CDR3 covers 14 residues. V was pared by 7 bases and J by 1 base, with 5 bases of the junction left unmatched. CDR3: CASTRGTGNTEAFF. The DNA of the CDR3 is TGTGCCAGCACCAGGGGGACAGGGAACACTGAAGCTTTCTTT.

The gene calls are TRBV12-3 or TRBV12-4 and TRBJ1-6; 10 nucleotides line up with TRBD1. The ends lost 5 bases at V and 11 bases at J; junction bases unmatched: 3. The CDR3 length is 13 residues. CDR3 sequence (DNA): TGTGCCAGCAGTGGACAGGGGGAGGCACCCCTCCACTTT. The encoded protein is CASSGQGEAPLHF.

The rearrangement links TRBV7-3 to TRBJ2-7; 10 nucleotides match TRBD1. Trimming cost V 5 bases and J 2 bases; bases outside gene matches: 3. Per the germline V gene, CDR1 is SGHTA and CDR2 is FQGTGA. The CDR3 spans 14 residues. CDR3 amino acids: CASSRDRGPYEQYF. The CDR3 nucleotides read TGTGCCAGCAGCCGGGACAGGGGACCCTACGAGCAGTACTTC.

This sequence joins TRBV4-1 and TRBJ2-3, with 10 bases lining up with TRBD2. The CDR3 has 16 amino acids. The trim removed 4 bases at V and 1 base at J, leaving 5 bases unmatched. Germline V gene lookup returns CDR1 MGHRA and CDR2 YSYEKL. DNA for the CDR3: TGCGCCAGCAGCCGTAGCGGGGGGCGAGGCACAGATACGCAGTATTTT. Amino acids: CASSRSGGRGTDTQYF.